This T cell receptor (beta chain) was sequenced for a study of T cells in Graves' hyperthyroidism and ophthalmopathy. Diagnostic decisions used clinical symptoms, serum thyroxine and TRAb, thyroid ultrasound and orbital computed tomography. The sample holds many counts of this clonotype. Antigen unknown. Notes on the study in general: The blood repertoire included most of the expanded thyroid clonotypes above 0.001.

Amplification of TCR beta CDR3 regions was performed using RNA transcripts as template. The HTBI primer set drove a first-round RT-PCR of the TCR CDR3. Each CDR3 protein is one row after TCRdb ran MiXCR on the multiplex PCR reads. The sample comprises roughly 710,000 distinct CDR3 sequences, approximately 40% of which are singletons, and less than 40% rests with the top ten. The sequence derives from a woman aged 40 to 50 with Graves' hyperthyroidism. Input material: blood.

This chain's CDR3 is CASSLVSQGNSPLHF. For the CDR3, the DNA is TGTGCCAGCAGCTTAGTGTCGCAGGGTAATTCACCCCTCCACTTT. The chain carries TRBV7-2 and TRBJ1-6; possibly TRBD1 for D (5 bases). Trimming left V 1 base short and J 6 bases short, with 10 bases between. The V gene's germline CDR1 is SGHTA and CDR2 FQGNSA. This CDR3 comprises 15 residues.